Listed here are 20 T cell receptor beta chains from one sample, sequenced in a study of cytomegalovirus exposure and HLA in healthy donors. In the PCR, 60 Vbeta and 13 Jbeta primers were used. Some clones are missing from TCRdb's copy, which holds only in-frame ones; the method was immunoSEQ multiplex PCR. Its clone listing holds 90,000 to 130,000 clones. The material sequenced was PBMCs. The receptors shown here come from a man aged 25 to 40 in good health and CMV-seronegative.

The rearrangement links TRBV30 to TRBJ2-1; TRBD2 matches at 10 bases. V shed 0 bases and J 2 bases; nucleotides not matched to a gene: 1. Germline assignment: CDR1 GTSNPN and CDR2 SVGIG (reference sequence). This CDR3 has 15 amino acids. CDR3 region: CAWSVGLAAYNEQFF. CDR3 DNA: TGTGCCTGGAGTGTAGGACTAGCGGCCTACAATGAGCAGTTCTTC.

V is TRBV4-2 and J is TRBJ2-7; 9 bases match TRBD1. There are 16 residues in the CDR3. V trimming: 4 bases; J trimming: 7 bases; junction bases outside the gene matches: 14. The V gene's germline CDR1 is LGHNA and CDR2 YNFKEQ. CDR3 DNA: TGTGCCAGCAGCCCACCAACAGGGGGCGCTAGCCCTGAGCAGTACTTC. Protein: CASSPPTGGASPEQYF.

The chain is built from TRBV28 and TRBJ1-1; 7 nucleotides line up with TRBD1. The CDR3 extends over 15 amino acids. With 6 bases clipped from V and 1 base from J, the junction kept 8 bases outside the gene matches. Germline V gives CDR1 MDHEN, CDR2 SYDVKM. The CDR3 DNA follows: TGTGCCAGCAGCATCCAGGACAGGAAGAACACTGAAGCTTTCTTT. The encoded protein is CASSIQDRKNTEAFF. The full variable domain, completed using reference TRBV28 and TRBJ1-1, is DVKVTQSSRYLVKRTGEKVFLECVQDMDHENMFWYRQDPGLGLRLIYFSYDVKMKEKGDIPEGYSVSREKKERFSLILESASTNQTSMYLCASSIQDRKNTEAFFGQGTRLTVV.

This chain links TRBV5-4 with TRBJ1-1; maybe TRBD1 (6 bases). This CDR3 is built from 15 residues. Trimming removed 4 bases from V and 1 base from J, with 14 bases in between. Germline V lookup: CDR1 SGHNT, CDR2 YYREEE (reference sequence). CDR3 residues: CASSPPGTRNTEAFF. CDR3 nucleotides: TGTGCCAGCAGCCCCCCCGGGACAAGGAACACTGAAGCTTTCTTT.

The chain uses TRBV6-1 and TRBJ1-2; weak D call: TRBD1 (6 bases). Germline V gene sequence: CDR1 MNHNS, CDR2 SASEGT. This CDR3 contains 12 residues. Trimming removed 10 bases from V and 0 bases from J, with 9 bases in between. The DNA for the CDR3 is TGTGCCACCAAGGGGGCTAACTATGGCTACACCTTC. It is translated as CATKGANYGYTF.

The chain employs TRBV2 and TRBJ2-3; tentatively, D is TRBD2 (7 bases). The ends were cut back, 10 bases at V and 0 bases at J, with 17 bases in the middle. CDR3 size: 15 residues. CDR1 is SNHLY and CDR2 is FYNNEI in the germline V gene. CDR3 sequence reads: CATKGGARSTDTQYF. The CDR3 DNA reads TGTGCCACCAAGGGGGGGGCCAGAAGCACAGATACGCAGTATTTT.

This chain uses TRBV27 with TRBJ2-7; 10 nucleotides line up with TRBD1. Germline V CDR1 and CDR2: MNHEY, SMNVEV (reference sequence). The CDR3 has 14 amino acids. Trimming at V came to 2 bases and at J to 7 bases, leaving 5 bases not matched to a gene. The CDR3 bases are TGTGCCAGCAGTTTACGGGACAGGGGTAAGGAGCAGTACTTC. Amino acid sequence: CASSLRDRGKEQYF.

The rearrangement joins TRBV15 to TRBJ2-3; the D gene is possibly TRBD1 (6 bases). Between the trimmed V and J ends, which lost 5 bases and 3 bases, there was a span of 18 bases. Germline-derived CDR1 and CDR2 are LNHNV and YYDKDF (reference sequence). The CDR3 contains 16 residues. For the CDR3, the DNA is TGTGCCACCAGCCCTCGCCGAACACAGGGAACAGATACGCAGTATTTT. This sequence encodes CATSPRRTQGTDTQYF.

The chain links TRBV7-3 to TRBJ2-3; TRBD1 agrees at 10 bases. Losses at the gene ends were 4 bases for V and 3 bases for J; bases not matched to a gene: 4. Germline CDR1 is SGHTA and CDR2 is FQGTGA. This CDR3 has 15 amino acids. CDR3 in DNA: TGTGCCAGCAGCTCGGGACAGGGGTTGACAGATACGCAGTATTTT. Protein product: CASSSGQGLTDTQYF.

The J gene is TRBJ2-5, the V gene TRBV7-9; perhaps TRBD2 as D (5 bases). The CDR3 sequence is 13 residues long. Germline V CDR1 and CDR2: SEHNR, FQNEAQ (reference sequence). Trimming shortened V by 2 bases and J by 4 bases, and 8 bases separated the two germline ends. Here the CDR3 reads CASSLSRGETQYF. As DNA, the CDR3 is TGTGCCAGCAGCTTAAGCCGGGGAGAGACCCAGTACTTC.

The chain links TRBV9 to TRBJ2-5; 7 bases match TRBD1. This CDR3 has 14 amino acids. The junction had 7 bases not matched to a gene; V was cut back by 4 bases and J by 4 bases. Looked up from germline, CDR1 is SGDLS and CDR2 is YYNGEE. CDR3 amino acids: CASSQTGSAETQYF. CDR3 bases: TGTGCCAGCAGCCAGACAGGGTCGGCAGAGACCCAGTACTTC. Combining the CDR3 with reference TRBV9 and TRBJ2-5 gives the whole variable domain DSGVTQTPKHLITATGQRVTLRCSPRSGDLSVYWYQQSLDQGLQFLIQYYNGEERAKGNILERFSAQQFPDLHSELNLSSLELGDSALYFCASSQTGSAETQYFGPGTRLLVL.

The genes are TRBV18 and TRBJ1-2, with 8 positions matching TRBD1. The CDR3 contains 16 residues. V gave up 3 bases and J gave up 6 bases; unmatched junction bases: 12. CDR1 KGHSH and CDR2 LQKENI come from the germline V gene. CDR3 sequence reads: CASSPPGTGPKNGYTF. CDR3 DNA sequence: TGTGCCAGCTCACCTCCCGGGACAGGCCCCAAGAATGGCTACACCTTC.

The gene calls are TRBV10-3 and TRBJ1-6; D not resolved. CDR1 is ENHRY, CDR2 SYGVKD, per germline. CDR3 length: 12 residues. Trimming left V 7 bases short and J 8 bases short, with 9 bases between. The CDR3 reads CAITPGDSPLHF. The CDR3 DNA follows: TGTGCCATCACCCCAGGCGATTCACCCCTCCACTTT.

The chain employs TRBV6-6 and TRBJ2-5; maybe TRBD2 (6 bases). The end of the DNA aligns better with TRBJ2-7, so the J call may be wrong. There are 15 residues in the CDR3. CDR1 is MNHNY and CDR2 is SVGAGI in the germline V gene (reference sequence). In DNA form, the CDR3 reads TGTGCCAGCAGTTTATACAGACTAGGTCCCTACGAGCAGTACTTC. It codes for CASSLYRLGPYEQYF.

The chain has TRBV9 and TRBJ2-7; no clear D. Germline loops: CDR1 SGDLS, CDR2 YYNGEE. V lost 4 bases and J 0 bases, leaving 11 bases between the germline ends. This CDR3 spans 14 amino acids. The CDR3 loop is CASSPQVSSYEQYF. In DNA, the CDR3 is TGTGCCAGCAGCCCCCAGGTTAGCTCCTACGAGCAGTACTTC. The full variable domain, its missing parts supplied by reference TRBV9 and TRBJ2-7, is DSGVTQTPKHLITATGQRVTLRCSPRSGDLSVYWYQQSLDQGLQFLIQYYNGEERAKGNILERFSAQQFPDLHSELNLSSLELGDSALYFCASSPQVSSYEQYFGPGTRLTVT.

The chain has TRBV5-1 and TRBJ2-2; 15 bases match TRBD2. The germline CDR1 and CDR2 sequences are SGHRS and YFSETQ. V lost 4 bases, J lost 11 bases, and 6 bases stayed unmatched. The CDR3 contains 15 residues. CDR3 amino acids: CASSTRTSGGAELFF. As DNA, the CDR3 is TGCGCCAGCAGCACCCGGACTAGCGGGGGGGCAGAGCTGTTTTTT.

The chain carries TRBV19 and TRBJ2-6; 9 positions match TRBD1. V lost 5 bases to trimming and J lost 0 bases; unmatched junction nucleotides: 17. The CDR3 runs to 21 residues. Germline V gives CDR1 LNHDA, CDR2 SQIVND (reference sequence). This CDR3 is CASSLSGTGSRASSGANVLTF. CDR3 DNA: TGTGCCAGTAGTCTCTCCGGGACAGGGTCACGAGCGAGCTCTGGGGCCAACGTCCTGACTTTC.

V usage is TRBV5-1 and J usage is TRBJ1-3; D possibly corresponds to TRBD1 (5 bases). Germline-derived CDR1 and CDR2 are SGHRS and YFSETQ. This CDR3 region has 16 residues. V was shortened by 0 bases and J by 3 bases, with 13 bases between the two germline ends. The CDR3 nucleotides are TGCGCCAGCAGCTTGGCCGGGCAGGGCGATGGAAACACCATATATTTT. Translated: CASSLAGQGDGNTIYF.

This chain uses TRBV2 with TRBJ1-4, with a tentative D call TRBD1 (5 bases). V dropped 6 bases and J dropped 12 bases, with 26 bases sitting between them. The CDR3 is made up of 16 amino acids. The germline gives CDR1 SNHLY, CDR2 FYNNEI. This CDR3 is CASRTRLGTLTGELFF. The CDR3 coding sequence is TGTGCCAGCAGGACACGTCTCGGGACCCTCACGGGGGAACTGTTTTTT.

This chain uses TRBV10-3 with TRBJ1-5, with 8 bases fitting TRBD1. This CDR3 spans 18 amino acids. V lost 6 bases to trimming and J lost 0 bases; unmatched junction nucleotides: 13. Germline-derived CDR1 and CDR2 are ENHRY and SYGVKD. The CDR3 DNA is TGTGCCATCAGCGACGATGGGACAGGACCCCTTAGCAATCAGCCCCAGCATTTT. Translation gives CAISDDGTGPLSNQPQHF.